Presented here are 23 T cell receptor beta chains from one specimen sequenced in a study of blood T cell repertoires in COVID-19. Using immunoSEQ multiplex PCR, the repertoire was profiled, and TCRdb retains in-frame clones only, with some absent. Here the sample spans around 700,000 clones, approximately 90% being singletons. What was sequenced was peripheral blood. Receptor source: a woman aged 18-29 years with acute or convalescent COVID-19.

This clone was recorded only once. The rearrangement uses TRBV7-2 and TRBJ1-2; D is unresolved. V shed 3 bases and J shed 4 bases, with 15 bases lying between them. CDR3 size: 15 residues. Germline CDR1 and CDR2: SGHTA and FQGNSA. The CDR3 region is CASSFGLSRLYGYTF. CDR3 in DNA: TGTGCCAGCAGCTTCGGACTTAGCCGGCTCTATGGCTACACCTTC.

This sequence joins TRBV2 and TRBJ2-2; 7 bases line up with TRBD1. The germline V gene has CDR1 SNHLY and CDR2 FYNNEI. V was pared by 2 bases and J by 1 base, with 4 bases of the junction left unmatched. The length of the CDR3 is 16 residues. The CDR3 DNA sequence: TGTGCCAGCAGTGAACCGGGACAGTTGAACACCGGGGAGCTGTTTTTT. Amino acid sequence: CASSEPGQLNTGELFF.

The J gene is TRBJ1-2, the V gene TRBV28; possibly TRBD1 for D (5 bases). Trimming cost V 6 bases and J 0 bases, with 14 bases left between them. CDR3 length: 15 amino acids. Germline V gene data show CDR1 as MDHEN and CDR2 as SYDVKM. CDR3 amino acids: CASREGHLANYGYTF. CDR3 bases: TGTGCCAGCAGGGAAGGACACCTAGCTAACTATGGCTACACCTTC.

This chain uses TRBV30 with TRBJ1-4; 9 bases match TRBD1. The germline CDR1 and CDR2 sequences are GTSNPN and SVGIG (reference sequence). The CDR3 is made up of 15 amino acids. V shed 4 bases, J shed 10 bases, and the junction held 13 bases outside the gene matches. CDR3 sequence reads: CAWNLGTGSGLKLFF. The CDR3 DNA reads TGTGCCTGGAACCTGGGGACAGGGAGTGGGCTAAAACTGTTTTTT.

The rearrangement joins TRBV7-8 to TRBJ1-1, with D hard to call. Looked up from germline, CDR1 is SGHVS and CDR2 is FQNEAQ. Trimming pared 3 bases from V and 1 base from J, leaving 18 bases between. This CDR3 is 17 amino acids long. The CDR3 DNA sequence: TGTGCCAGCAGCTTTAGAGGCTCCCCCGTCCCGAACACTGAAGCTTTCTTT. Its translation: CASSFRGSPVPNTEAFF. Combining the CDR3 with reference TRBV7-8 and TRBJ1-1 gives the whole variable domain GAGVSQSPRYKVAKRGQDVALRCDPISGHVSLFWYQQALGQGPEFLTYFQNEAQLDKSGLPSDRFFAERPEGSVSTLKIQRTQQEDSAVYLCASSFRGSPVPNTEAFFGQGTRLTVV.

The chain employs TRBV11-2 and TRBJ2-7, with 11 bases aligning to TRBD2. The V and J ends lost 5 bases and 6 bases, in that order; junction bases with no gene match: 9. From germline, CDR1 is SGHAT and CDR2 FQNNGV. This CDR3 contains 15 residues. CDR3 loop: CASSDPPSGGPEQYF. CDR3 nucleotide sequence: TGTGCCAGCAGCGACCCCCCTAGCGGGGGGCCCGAGCAGTACTTC.

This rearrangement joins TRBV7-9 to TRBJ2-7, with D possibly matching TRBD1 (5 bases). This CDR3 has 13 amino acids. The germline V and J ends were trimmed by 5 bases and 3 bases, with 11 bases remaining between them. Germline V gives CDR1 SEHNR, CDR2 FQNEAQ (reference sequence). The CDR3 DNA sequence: TGTGCCAGCAGCCAAGACAGTATCTACGAGCAGTACTTC. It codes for CASSQDSIYEQYF.

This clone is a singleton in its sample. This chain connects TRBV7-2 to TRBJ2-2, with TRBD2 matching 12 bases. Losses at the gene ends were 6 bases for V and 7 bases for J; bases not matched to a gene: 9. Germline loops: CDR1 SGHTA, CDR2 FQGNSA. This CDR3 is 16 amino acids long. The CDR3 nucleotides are TGTGCCAGCAGACCCGGACTAGCGGGGTTTGTCGGGGAGCTGTTTTTT. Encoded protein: CASRPGLAGFVGELFF.

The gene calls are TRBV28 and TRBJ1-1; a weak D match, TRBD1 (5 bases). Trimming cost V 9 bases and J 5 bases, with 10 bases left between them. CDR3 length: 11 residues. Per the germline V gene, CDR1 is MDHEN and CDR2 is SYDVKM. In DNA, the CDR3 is TGTGCCAGTCGGGGGGTGACTGAAGCTTTCTTT. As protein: CASRGVTEAFF.

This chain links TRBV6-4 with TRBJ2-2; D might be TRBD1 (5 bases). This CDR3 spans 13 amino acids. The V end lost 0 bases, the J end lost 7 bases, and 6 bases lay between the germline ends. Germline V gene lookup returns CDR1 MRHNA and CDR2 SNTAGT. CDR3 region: CASSDSDSGELFF. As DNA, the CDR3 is TGTGCCAGCAGTGACTCTGACAGCGGGGAGCTGTTTTTT.

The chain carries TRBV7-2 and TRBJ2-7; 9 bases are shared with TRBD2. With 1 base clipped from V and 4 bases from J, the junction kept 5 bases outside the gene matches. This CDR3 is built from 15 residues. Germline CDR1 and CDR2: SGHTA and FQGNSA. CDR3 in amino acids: CASSLGLAGRYEQYF. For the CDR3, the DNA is TGTGCCAGCAGCTTAGGCCTAGCGGGGAGGTACGAGCAGTACTTC.

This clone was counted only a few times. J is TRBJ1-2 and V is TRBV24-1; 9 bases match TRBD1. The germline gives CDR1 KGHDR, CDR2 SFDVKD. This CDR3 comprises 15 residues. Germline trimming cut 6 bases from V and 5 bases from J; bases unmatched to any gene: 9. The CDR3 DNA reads TGTGCCACCAGTCCAACACGGACAGGGGAGTATGGCTACACCTTC. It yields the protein CATSPTRTGEYGYTF.

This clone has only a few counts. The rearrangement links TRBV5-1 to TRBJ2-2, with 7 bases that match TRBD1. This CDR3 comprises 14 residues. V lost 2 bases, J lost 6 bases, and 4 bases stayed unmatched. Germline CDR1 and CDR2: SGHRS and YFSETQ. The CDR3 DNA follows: TGCGCCAGCAGCTTCAACAGGGGAGCCGGGGAGCTGTTTTTT. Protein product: CASSFNRGAGELFF.

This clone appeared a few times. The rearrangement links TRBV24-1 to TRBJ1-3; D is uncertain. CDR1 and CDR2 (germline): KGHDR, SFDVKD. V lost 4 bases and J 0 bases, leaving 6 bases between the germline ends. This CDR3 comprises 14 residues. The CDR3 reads CATSDPGSGNTIYF. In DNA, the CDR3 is TGTGCCACCAGTGACCCCGGCTCTGGAAACACCATATATTTT.

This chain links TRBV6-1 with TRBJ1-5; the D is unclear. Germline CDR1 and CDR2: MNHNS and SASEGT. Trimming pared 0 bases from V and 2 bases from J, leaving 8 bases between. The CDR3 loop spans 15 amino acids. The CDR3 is CASSEARAGNQPQHF. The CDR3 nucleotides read TGTGCCAGCAGTGAAGCCCGCGCGGGCAATCAGCCCCAGCATTTT.

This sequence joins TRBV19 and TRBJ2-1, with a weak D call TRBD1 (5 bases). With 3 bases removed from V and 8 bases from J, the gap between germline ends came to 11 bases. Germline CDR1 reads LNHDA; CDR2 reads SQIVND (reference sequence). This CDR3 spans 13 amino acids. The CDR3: CASSIPSRDEQFF. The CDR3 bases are TGTGCCAGTAGTATCCCTTCCAGGGATGAGCAGTTCTTC.

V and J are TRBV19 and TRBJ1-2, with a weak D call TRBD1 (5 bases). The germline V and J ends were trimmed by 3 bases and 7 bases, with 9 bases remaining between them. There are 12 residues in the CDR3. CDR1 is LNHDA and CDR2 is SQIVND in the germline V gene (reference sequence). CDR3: CASSIRESGYTF. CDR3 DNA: TGTGCCAGTAGTATCAGGGAATCTGGCTACACCTTC.

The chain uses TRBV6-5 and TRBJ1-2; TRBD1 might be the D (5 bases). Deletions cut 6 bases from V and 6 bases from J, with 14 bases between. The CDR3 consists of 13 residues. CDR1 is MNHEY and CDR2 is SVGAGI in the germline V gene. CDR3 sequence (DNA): TGTGCCAGCAGAACCGGGGGGTGGGATGGCTACACCTTC. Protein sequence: CASRTGGWDGYTF.

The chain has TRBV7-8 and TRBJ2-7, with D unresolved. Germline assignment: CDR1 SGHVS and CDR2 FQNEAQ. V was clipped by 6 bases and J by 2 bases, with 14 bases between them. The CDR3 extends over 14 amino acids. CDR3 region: CASSFLQTTYEQYF. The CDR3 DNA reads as TGTGCCAGCAGTTTCTTACAAACCACCTACGAGCAGTACTTC.

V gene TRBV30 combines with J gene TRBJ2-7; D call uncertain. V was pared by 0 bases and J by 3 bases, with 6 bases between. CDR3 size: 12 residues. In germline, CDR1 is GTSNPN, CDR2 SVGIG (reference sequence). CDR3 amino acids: CAWSVHDYEQYF. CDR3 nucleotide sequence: TGTGCCTGGAGTGTACATGACTACGAGCAGTACTTC.

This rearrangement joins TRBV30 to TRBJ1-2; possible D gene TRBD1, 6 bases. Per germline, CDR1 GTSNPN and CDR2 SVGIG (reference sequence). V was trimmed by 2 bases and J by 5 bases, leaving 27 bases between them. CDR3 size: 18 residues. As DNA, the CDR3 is TGTGCCTGGAGTCCTTTGGCGGGTCGACAGGAAGGAGGATATGGCTACACCTTC. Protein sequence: CAWSPLAGRQEGGYGYTF.

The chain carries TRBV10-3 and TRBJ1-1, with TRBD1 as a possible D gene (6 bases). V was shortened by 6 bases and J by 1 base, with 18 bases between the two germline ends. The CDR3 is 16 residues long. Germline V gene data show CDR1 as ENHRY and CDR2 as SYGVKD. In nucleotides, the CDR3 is TGTGCCATCAGGAAAGAGAGCGGGGGGGCGAACACTGAAGCTTTCTTT. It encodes CAIRKESGGANTEAFF.

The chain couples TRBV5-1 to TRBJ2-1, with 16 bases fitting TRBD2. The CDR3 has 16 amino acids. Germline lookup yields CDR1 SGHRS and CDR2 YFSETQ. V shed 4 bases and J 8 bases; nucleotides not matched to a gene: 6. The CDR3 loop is CASSLGTSGGAYEQFF. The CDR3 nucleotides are TGCGCCAGCAGCCTAGGGACTAGCGGGGGGGCCTATGAGCAGTTCTTC.